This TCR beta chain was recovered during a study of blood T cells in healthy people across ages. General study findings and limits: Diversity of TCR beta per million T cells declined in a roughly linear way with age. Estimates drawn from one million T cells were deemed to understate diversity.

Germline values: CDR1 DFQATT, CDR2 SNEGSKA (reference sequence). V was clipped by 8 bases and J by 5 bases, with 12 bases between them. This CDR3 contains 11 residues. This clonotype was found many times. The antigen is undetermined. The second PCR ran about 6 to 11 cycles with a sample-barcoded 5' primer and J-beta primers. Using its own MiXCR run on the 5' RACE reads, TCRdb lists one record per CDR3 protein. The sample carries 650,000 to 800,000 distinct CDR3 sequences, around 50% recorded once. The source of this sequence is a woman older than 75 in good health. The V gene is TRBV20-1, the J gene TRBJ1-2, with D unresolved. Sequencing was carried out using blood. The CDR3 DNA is TGCAGTCCCTACCCCAATTATGGCTACACCTTC. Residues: CSPYPNYGYTF.